This T cell receptor (beta chain) stems from a study of blood T cell repertoires in COVID-19. Cohorts were based on clinical histories the participants reported. Recovered status in Cohort 3 required two negative PCRs, clearance, or symptom resolution. Per the study methods: Counts of nucleated cells, estimated from reference gene primer amplification, were obtained. The method was immunoSEQ multiplex PCR; TCRdb's version includes in-frame clones alone and lacks a portion of them. The V and J calls and the clone size are those of that table, but D and trimming were determined from the DNA. The profile shows 150,000 or so clones, around 86% of them singletons. The sequence derives from a man aged 50 or older who had recovered from COVID-19. The sequenced sample was PBMCs or T cells enriched from blood (not recorded which).

CDR3 protein: CASSFPSRGVNTGELFF. CDR3 nucleotide sequence: TGTGCCAGCAGCTTCCCCTCGCGGGGGGTGAACACCGGGGAGCTGTTTTTT. The V and J genes are TRBV5-8 and TRBJ2-2; 8 bases fit TRBD2. The V segment lost 2 bases and the J segment 1 base; nucleotides outside the gene matches: 7. The germline V gene encodes CDR1 SGHTS and CDR2 YDEGEE. There are 17 residues in the CDR3.